Listed here are 5 T cell receptor beta chains from one sample, sequenced in a study of T cell changes during pregnancy in multiple sclerosis. TCRdb's table, derived via immunoSEQ multiplex PCR, lists solely in-frame clones and lacks some. The profile covers about 57,000 clones, with 75% to 95% appearing a single time and around 3.5% taken by the ten largest. The sequences come from peripheral blood, collected after pregnancy. The receptors originated from a female donor in good health, enrolled as a control in a pregnancy study.

This clone was observed a few times. The chain links TRBV5-4 to TRBJ2-7, with 10 bases that match TRBD2. The V segment lost 4 bases and the J segment 1 base; nucleotides outside the gene matches: 5. The CDR3 has 15 residues. Germline V lookup: CDR1 SGHNT, CDR2 YYREEE (reference sequence). The CDR3 bases are TGTGCCAGCAGCCTCAGCGGGAGGGGGTCCTACGAGCAGTACTTC. As protein: CASSLSGRGSYEQYF.

The J gene is TRBJ1-1, the V gene TRBV6-6; TRBD1 aligns across 10 bases. This CDR3 is built from 16 residues. Germline-derived CDR1 and CDR2 are MNHNY and SVGAGI (reference sequence). Trimming cost V 0 bases and J 4 bases; bases outside gene matches: 5. For the CDR3, the DNA is TGTGCCAGCAGTTACTCCGGACAGGGGGGCGGCACTGAAGCTTTCTTT. Residues: CASSYSGQGGGTEAFF.

The V call is TRBV5-1, the J call TRBJ2-7; 8 nucleotides align to TRBD2. The length of the CDR3 is 15 residues. V was pared by 4 bases and J by 2 bases, with 8 bases of the junction left unmatched. Per germline, CDR1 SGHRS and CDR2 YFSETQ. CDR3 coding DNA: TGCGCCAGCAGCGGTCGGGAGGGCGGCACCTACGAGCAGTACTTC. Amino acids: CASSGREGGTYEQYF.

The chain links TRBV7-9 to TRBJ1-5; D gene uncertain. The CDR3 extends over 16 amino acids. Germline V gives CDR1 SEHNR, CDR2 FQNEAQ (reference sequence). With 4 bases removed from V and 0 bases from J, the gap between germline ends came to 13 bases. DNA for the CDR3: TGTGCCAGCAGCTCCCTAGACGCTAATAGCAATCAGCCCCAGCATTTT. It specifies CASSSLDANSNQPQHF.

The chain uses TRBV5-5 and TRBJ1-1; D remains unclear. The V and J ends lost 1 base and 0 bases respectively, with 10 bases between them. There are 15 residues in the CDR3. Germline CDR1 is SGHKS and CDR2 is YYEKEE (reference sequence). The CDR3 bases are TGTGCCAGCAGCTTGTGGTTCAGTATGAACACTGAAGCTTTCTTT. Amino acids: CASSLWFSMNTEAFF.